The clone carrying this TCR beta chain was seen a few times. TCRdb used MiXCR to reprocess the 5' RACE reads, holding one entry per CDR3 protein. The repertoire holds nearly 80,000 distinct CDR3 sequences, with roughly 13% as singletons. This entry comes from a study of early T cells in non-severe SARS-CoV-2 infection. The CDR3 loop spans 15 amino acids. The V gene's germline CDR1 is WNHNN and CDR2 SYGVQD (reference sequence). The V gene end was trimmed by 3 bases and the J gene end by 3 bases; junction bases not matched to a gene: 5. This sequence originates from an adult who was a healthcare worker with PCR-confirmed SARS-CoV-2 infection or an uninfected control (not recorded which). This chain links TRBV10-1 with TRBJ2-7; 10 bases line up with TRBD2. Sequencing was performed on whole blood. The CDR3 DNA reads TGCGCCAGCAGTGAATCCTCTAGCGGGAGCTACGAGCAGTACTTC. Protein product: CASSESSSGSYEQYF.